Listed below are T cell receptor beta chains from one sample, sequenced in a study of read filtering for tumor transcriptome and immune sequencing. Using its own MiXCR run on the reads, TCRdb lists one record per CDR3 protein. Among around 31,000 distinct CDR3 sequences listed, approximately 17% were seen once. The specimen was a population of CD138-negative cells sorted from bone marrow. Every receptor here comes from a donor at least 40 years old with multiple myeloma. The conserved cysteine and the conserved F or W are not part of the CDR3 here. The D gene is left open where the match is weak. The size entry is marked missing in some rows and otherwise reads once, few, many or a size class.

D,size,J,V,CDR3
NA,many,TRBJ2-2,TRBV18,ASSSYTGELF
NA,medium-sized,TRBJ2-3,TRBV10-2,ASSPSSYTQY
NA,many,TRBJ1-4,TRBV20-1,SAMKLGGPNEKLF
TRBD1,many,TRBJ2-5,TRBV10-3,AISEPKSGGKETQY
NA,many,TRBJ2-5,TRBV28,ASGNRDQETQY
TRBD2,many,TRBJ2-1,TRBV5-4,ASSLSSGRSYEQF
TRBD2,many,TRBJ2-2,TRBV24-1,ATSHIAGGGSTGELF
TRBD1,few,TRBJ2-2,TRBV19,ASRGTGRNTGELF
NA,many,TRBJ2-1,TRBV3-1,TSSQEGFEQF
NA,many,TRBJ2-7,TRBV29-1,SVVGSSRTYEQY
TRBD1,many,TRBJ2-5,TRBV7-9,ASSTKGQGAETQY
TRBD1,many,TRBJ2-1,TRBV10-1,ASSTGTEYNEQF
NA,many,TRBJ2-6,TRBV7-9,ASSLDEGYSGANVLT
TRBD2,many,TRBJ2-5,TRBV3-1,ASSRDVYVGTKAETQY
TRBD2,many,TRBJ2-2,TRBV6-5,ASSYSSGRDTGELF
NA,many,TRBJ1-1,TRBV7-9,ASSLGTVITEAF
TRBD1,few,TRBJ2-7,TRBV5-5,ASSLTGESEQY
NA,NA,TRBJ2-3,TRBV6-2/TRBV6-3,ASTSYPRGPTDTQY
TRBD1,few,TRBJ1-5,TRBV6-1,ASSEVEGADQPQH
NA,few,TRBJ2-2,TRBV30,AWSGSNTGELF
TRBD2,few,TRBJ2-5,TRBV5-6,ASSRSSGRYQETQY
NA,many,TRBJ2-1,TRBV28,ASSSPTRIESEQF
TRBD1,many,TRBJ2-5,TRBV29-1,SVEKTGVAETQY
TRBD2,many,TRBJ2-1,TRBV3-1,ASSQEGSSGAEIDEQF
NA,few,TRBJ2-7,TRBV20-1,SATLASPPSYEQY
NA,many,TRBJ2-7,TRBV5-1,ASSLVLGADEQY
NA,NA,TRBJ2-7,TRBV5-4,ASSLLWTGALSYEQY
NA,few,TRBJ1-2,TRBV6-5,ASSRHGFYGYT
TRBD1,many,TRBJ2-2,TRBV27,ASGSGTGGYTGELF
TRBD1,NA,TRBJ2-7,TRBV7-9,ASSLGTGGFEQY
NA,few,TRBJ2-1,TRBV7-2,ASSRATDLEQF
TRBD2,many,TRBJ2-5,TRBV2,ASSFGTSGGAQY
NA,many,TRBJ2-5,TRBV29-1,SPPGTPPETQY
NA,many,TRBJ2-7,TRBV11-2,ASSGYDEQY
NA,many,TRBJ1-5,TRBV20-1,SASVGAQPQH
NA,few,TRBJ2-4,TRBV6-1,ASSEVLGSKNIQY
TRBD2,many,TRBJ2-7,TRBV7-3,ASSPESSGGHYEQY
NA,medium-sized,TRBJ2-5,TRBV29-1,STDSPRETQY
NA,many,TRBJ1-6,TRBV27,ASSLFPGGSPLH
NA,NA,TRBJ1-4,TRBV20-1,SASEEFATNEKLF
TRBD2,many,TRBJ2-5,TRBV7-9,ASSPRIAGDQETQY
TRBD1,many,TRBJ2-7,TRBV7-2,ASLYRGINYEQY
TRBD2,NA,TRBJ2-1,TRBV6-4,AGSDSTSGGLGKF
NA,many,TRBJ2-5,TRBV20-1,SASPPGHEETQY